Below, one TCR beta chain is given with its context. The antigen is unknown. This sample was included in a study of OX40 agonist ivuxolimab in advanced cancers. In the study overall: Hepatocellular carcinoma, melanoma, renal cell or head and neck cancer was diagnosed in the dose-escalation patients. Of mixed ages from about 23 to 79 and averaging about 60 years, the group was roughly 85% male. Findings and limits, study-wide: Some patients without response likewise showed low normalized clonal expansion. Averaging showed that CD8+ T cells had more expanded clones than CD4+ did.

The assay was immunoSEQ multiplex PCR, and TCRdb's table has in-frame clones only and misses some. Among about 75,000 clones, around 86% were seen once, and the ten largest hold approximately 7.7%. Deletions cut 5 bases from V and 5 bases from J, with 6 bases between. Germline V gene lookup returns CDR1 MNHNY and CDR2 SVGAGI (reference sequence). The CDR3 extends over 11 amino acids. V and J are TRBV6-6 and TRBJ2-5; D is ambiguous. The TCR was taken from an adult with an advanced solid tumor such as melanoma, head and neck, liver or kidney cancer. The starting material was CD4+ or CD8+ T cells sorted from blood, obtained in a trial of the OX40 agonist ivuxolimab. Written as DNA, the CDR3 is TGTGCCAGCAGTCGAGAGGAGACCCAGTACTTC. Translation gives CASSREETQYF.